A single T cell receptor beta chain is shown here with its context. The target antigen is unknown. The record originates from a study of T cell repertoires in cytomegalovirus infection. About the research overall: Recently identified HLA-C-restricted and well-studied HLA-B-restricted CMV epitopes were used.

The CDR3 length is 14 residues. Trimming at V came to 7 bases and at J to 3 bases, leaving 6 bases not matched to a gene. Germline V lookup: CDR1 SGHVS, CDR2 FQNEAQ. Via MiXCR, TCRdb re-called the reads, giving one row per CDR3 protein. The sample shows around 800,000 distinct CDR3 sequences, less than 35% of them seen only once. The receptor was derived from a human donor in good health (CMV status not recorded). Some clones in this sample may be carry-over from other donors' samples. The rearrangement joins TRBV7-8 to TRBJ2-1; 7 nucleotides align to TRBD1. The sequencing here drew on cultured CD8+ T cells from PBMCs, taken from culture after CMV antigen stimulation. CDR3 loop: CASTDRVGYNEQFF. Here the CDR3 DNA reads TGTGCCAGCACCGACAGGGTAGGCTACAATGAGCAGTTCTTC.